A selection of T cell receptor beta chains follows, all from one sample in a study of blood T cells in healthy people across ages. In TCRdb, the 5' RACE reads were re-called with MiXCR into one record per CDR3 protein. The table has just under 900,000 distinct CDR3 sequences, more than 25% seen once. Sequences were obtained from blood. The receptors shown here come from a woman older than 75 in good health. Each CDR3 is given with its conserved first and last residue. The D gene is left open where the match is weak. Clone size is shown for a subset of rows, as once, few, many or a class of expanded clone.

v_call	j_call	d_call	clone_size	cdr3_nt	cdr3_aa
TRBV4-2	TRBJ2-3	TRBD2	many	TGTGCCAGCAGCCCCCGGACTAGCGGGGGGACAGATACGCAGTATTTT	CASSPRTSGGTDTQYF
TRBV20-1	TRBJ2-1	TRBD2	many	TGCAGTGCGTCTAGCGGGGGAAACTCCTACAATGAGCAGTTCTTC	CSASSGGNSYNEQFF
TRBV20-1	TRBJ2-3	TRBD2	many	TGCAGTGCTAGAGGGTACGGGGGGACAGATACGCAGTATTTT	CSARGYGGTDTQYF
TRBV25-1	TRBJ2-3	TRBD2	.	TGTGCCAGCAGTGATTCCCGGGGAGGGAGCACAGATACGCAGTATTTT	CASSDSRGGSTDTQYF
TRBV4-1	TRBJ1-2	TRBD1	.	TGCGCCAGCAGCCAAGCACAGGGGACTTGGAACTATGGCTACACCTTC	CASSQAQGTWNYGYTF
TRBV2	TRBJ2-1	.	few	TGTGCCAGCATCTTGGTGGATGAGCAGTTCTTC	CASILVDEQFF
TRBV30	TRBJ2-7	.	.	TGTGCCTGGAGTGGTGAGAGGGACGAGCAGTACTTC	CAWSGERDEQYF
TRBV18	TRBJ1-4	.	.	TGTGCCAGCTCACCATTGGGGAACTCGGCTAATGAAAAACTGTTTTTT	CASSPLGNSANEKLFF
TRBV12-3/TRBV12-4	TRBJ1-5	TRBD1	.	TGTGCCAGCAGTTTTAAGGGACAGCGTAATCAGCCCCAGCATTTT	CASSFKGQRNQPQHF
TRBV6-5	TRBJ2-7	.	.	TGTGCCAGCAGTTCTACAGGGAGCTCCTACGAGCAGTACTTC	CASSSTGSSYEQYF
TRBV18	TRBJ1-6	.	.	TGTGCCAGCTCACCAAGTCCCCTACAGGGAGGTAATTCACCCCTCCACTTT	CASSPSPLQGGNSPLHF
TRBV18	TRBJ1-1	.	few	TGTGCCAGCTCACCATTAGACATGAACACTGAAGCTTTCTTT	CASSPLDMNTEAFF
TRBV20-1	TRBJ2-3	TRBD1	.	TGCAGTGCCGACCGGGACAGAGCCACAGATACGCAGTATTTT	CSADRDRATDTQYF
TRBV12-3/TRBV12-4	TRBJ2-3	.	few	TGTGCCAGCAGTTCGGGCGGGAAGGGTAATACGCAGTATTTT	CASSSGGKGNTQYF